Shown below are 17 T cell receptor beta chains from a single sample sequenced in a study of cytomegalovirus exposure and HLA in healthy donors. PCR used 60 Vbeta primers and 13 Jbeta primers. The data were produced by immunoSEQ multiplex PCR, yet TCRdb's version contains in-frame clones alone and is incomplete. The sample includes about 140,000 clones, around 65% seen only once; the top ten take roughly 1.9%. Source material: PBMCs. The receptors come from a male donor in good health and CMV-seronegative.

This rearrangement joins TRBV11-2 to TRBJ1-1; D not certain. Germline V gene data show CDR1 as SGHAT and CDR2 as FQNNGV. The CDR3 is 15 residues long. V was shortened by 4 bases and J by 5 bases, with 17 bases between the two germline ends. CDR3 region: CASSYGGIRWTEAFF. For the CDR3, the DNA is TGTGCCAGCAGCTATGGAGGTATCCGGTGGACTGAAGCTTTCTTT.

The rearrangement links TRBV7-8 to TRBJ2-5, with 8 bases identical to TRBD2. CDR3 length: 16 amino acids. Germline CDR1 SGHVS, CDR2 FQNEAQ. V was clipped by 3 bases and J by 1 base; unmatched bases: 7. The CDR3 DNA follows: TGTGCCAGCAGCTTTAGCCGGGGGGGCCCCCAAGAGACCCAGTACTTC. Translating it yields CASSFSRGGPQETQYF.

The CDR3 here is CASSSNTENTQYF. CDR3 in DNA: TGTGCCAGCAGCTCCAACACGGAGAATACGCAGTATTTT. The J gene is TRBJ2-3, the V gene TRBV5-4; no firm D call. Germline V CDR1 and CDR2: SGHNT, YYREEE (reference sequence). Trimming stripped 3 bases from V and 7 bases from J, with 12 bases between. This CDR3 comprises 13 residues.

This chain's CDR3 is CATSTGTSGGRNEQFF. DNA for the CDR3: TGTGCCACCAGCACCGGGACTAGCGGGGGGCGCAATGAGCAGTTCTTC. The J gene is TRBJ2-1, the V gene TRBV15; 15 bases are shared with TRBD2. CDR1 and CDR2 (germline): LNHNV, YYDKDF (reference sequence). CDR3 length: 16 residues. The ends lost 4 bases at V and 6 bases at J; junction bases unmatched: 4.

This chain joins TRBV2 and TRBJ2-3; D uncertain. CDR1 and CDR2 from the germline V gene are SNHLY and FYNNEI. Trimming pared 4 bases from V and 2 bases from J, leaving 7 bases between. There are 13 residues in the CDR3. The CDR3: CASSVPFTDTQYF. In DNA, the CDR3 is TGTGCCAGCAGTGTCCCCTTCACAGATACGCAGTATTTT.

The V and J genes are TRBV7-6 and TRBJ1-5; TRBD1 matches 7 bases. The CDR3 totals 15 residues. Germline lookup yields CDR1 SGHVS and CDR2 FNYEAQ. Trimming removed 6 bases from V and 0 bases from J; junction bases left unmatched: 5. CDR3 protein: CASSLAGGSNQPQHF. Written as DNA, the CDR3 is TGTGCCAGCAGTCTCGCAGGGGGTAGCAATCAGCCCCAGCATTTT.

The chain combines TRBV4-3 with TRBJ2-5; D may be TRBD1 (5 bases). V shed 0 bases and J shed 5 bases, with 10 bases lying between them. This CDR3 is 14 amino acids long. Germline V gene data show CDR1 as LGHNA and CDR2 as YSLEER. The CDR3 sequence: CASSQDQGSETQYF. CDR3 DNA: TGCGCCAGCAGCCAAGACCAGGGTAGCGAGACCCAGTACTTC.

The rearrangement links TRBV7-9 to TRBJ2-7; possibly TRBD2 for D (7 bases). The germline CDR1 and CDR2 sequences are SEHNR and FQNEAQ (reference sequence). The CDR3 length is 17 residues. Trimming left V 4 bases short and J 3 bases short, with 22 bases between. The CDR3 spells CASSSNGGASGFYEQYF. The CDR3 nucleotides are TGTGCCAGCAGCTCCAATGGGGGGGCTAGCGGCTTCTACGAGCAGTACTTC.

This chain joins TRBV29-1 and TRBJ1-2; a weak D match, TRBD1 (5 bases). The ends were cut back, 4 bases at V and 8 bases at J, with 20 bases in the middle. CDR3 size: 14 residues. Germline V lookup: CDR1 SQVTM, CDR2 ANQGSEA. The CDR3 is CSVGGGTPSYGYTF. In nucleotides, the CDR3 is TGCAGCGTTGGGGGGGGAACTCCCTCTTACGGCTACACCTTC.

The DNA of the CDR3 is TGTGCCAGCAGCCCGAGGACAGGGGGCGAGGGCATTCAGTACTTC. Translating it yields CASSPRTGGEGIQYF. The rearrangement joins TRBV7-6 to TRBJ2-4, with 11 bases that match TRBD1. Germline V gives CDR1 SGHVS, CDR2 FNYEAQ. CDR3 length equals 15 residues. V lost 5 bases, J lost 9 bases, and 9 bases stayed unmatched.

This clone turned up a few times. This sequence joins TRBV2 and TRBJ2-7, with D possibly being TRBD2 (5 bases). Per germline, CDR1 SNHLY and CDR2 FYNNEI. V dropped 6 bases and J dropped 2 bases, with 11 bases sitting between them. The length of the CDR3 is 13 residues. The CDR3 bases are TGTGCCAGCAGCCGCGGGCCTGCCTACGAGCAGTACTTC. It is translated as CASSRGPAYEQYF.

This clone was found once. The gene calls are TRBV6-5 and TRBJ2-1; D unresolved. V lost 6 bases to trimming and J lost 8 bases, with 8 bases between them. The CDR3 contains 11 residues. In germline, CDR1 is MNHEY, CDR2 SVGAGI. The CDR3 region is CASRRHDEQFF. CDR3 in DNA: TGTGCCAGCAGAAGACACGATGAGCAGTTCTTC.

In the case of this clone: Additional DNA sequences in this sample encode the identical CDR3. The chain joins TRBV28 to TRBJ2-1, with TRBD2 matching over 10 bases. The CDR3 covers 13 residues. Germline CDR1 and CDR2: MDHEN and SYDVKM. The J segment lost 7 bases and the V segment lost 7 bases, leaving 4 bases of the junction unmatched. CDR3 coding DNA: TGTGCCAGCACACTAGCGGGGTCGAATGAGCAGTTCTTC. This gives the protein CASTLAGSNEQFF.

The chain uses TRBV11-3 and TRBJ2-5; possible D gene TRBD2, 6 bases. The V and J ends lost 5 bases and 2 bases respectively, with 6 bases between them. The CDR3 consists of 12 residues. Germline CDR1 is SGHNT and CDR2 is YENEEA. The CDR3 region has the DNA TGTGCCAGCAGCGCGGGGCAAGAGACCCAGTACTTC. This encodes CASSAGQETQYF.

Only a few counts were recorded for this clone. V gene TRBV4-2 combines with J gene TRBJ2-3, with 10 bases fitting TRBD2. The CDR3 has 18 amino acids. With 0 bases clipped from V and 2 bases from J, the junction kept 8 bases outside the gene matches. Germline V CDR1 and CDR2: LGHNA, YNFKEQ. The CDR3 coding sequence is TGTGCCAGCAGCCAAGAAGCGCCAGCGGGGGGGAACACAGATACGCAGTATTTT. The encoded protein is CASSQEAPAGGNTDTQYF.

This chain uses TRBV18 with TRBJ1-2; D not resolved. Germline V gives CDR1 KGHSH, CDR2 LQKENI. Between the trimmed V and J ends, which lost 8 bases and 2 bases, there was a span of 18 bases. The CDR3 loop spans 15 amino acids. The chain's CDR3 is CASLPMEGMNYGYTF. DNA of the CDR3: TGTGCCAGCCTACCCATGGAGGGCATGAACTATGGCTACACCTTC. The full variable domain, with the rest looked up from reference TRBV18 and TRBJ1-2, is NAGVMQNPRHLVRRRGQEARLRCSPMKGHSHVYWYRQLPEEGLKFMVYLQKENIIDESGMPKERFSAEFPKEGPSILRIQQVVRGDSAAYFCASLPMEGMNYGYTFGSGTRLTVV.

V is TRBV2 and J is TRBJ2-5, with 12 bases fitting TRBD2. This CDR3 region has 16 residues. After removal of 2 bases from V and 2 bases from J, the junction contained 3 bases not matched to a gene. CDR1 and CDR2 from the germline V gene are SNHLY and FYNNEI. CDR3 nucleotides: TGTGCCAGCAGTGAATTGACTAGCGGGGGACAAGAGACCCAGTACTTC. This translates into CASSELTSGGQETQYF.